This entry features one TCR beta chain sequence. The data originate from a study of blood T cell repertoires in COVID-19. Germline CDR1 is SGHNT and CDR2 is YYREEE (reference sequence). This CDR3 is built from 15 residues. V was trimmed by 2 bases and J by 8 bases, leaving 14 bases between them. The table came from immunoSEQ multiplex PCR; TCRdb's copy has only in-frame clones and leaves some out. Here the sample spans 56,000 or so clones, roughly 84% being singletons. The chain carries TRBV5-4 and TRBJ1-6; D gene unclear. The material sequenced was peripheral blood. This receptor was taken from a woman aged 80 or over with acute or convalescent COVID-19. The DNA of the CDR3 is TGTGCCAGCAGCTTAATAGGAGGGAGAGATTCACCCCTCCACTTT. Amino acids: CASSLIGGRDSPLHF.